Below, 5 T cell receptor beta chains from the same sample are listed, as sequenced in a study of molecular identifiers for immune sequencing clone quantification. TCRdb ran MiXCR on the PCR reads and lists one entry per CDR3 protein. The sample contains around 460,000 distinct CDR3 sequences, around 23% of which appear only once. Sequenced: naive CD8+ T cells from blood, with Jurkat cell RNA spiked in. Stated subset: FACS-sorted CD8+CD4-CCR7+CD45RA+ naive T cells. Receptors originate from a human donor in good health. Some libraries in this study had Jurkat cell RNA spiked in.

This chain links TRBV29-1 with TRBJ2-3, with D possibly matching TRBD2 (6 bases). The CDR3 length is 16 residues. V lost 6 bases and J 2 bases, leaving 21 bases between the germline ends. The germline V gene encodes CDR1 SQVTM and CDR2 ANQGSEA. CDR3 loop: CSVGPSGVGDTDTQYF. The CDR3 nucleotides read TGCAGCGTCGGTCCTTCGGGGGTCGGGGACACAGATACGCAGTATTTT.

The chain uses TRBV28 and TRBJ2-7; TRBD2 matches 12 bases. Germline V lookup: CDR1 MDHEN, CDR2 SYDVKM. V dropped 5 bases and J dropped 5; count of bases not matched to a gene: 4. The length of the CDR3 is 14 residues. The CDR3, as DNA: TGTGCCAGCAGTCCGACTAGCGGGAGCCACGAGCAGTACTTC. Translating it yields CASSPTSGSHEQYF.

This clonotype was detected a few times. The CDR3 loop reads CATVDPARADTQYF. For the CDR3, the DNA is TGTGCCACGGTCGATCCCGCACGGGCAGATACGCAGTATTTT. The chain uses TRBV2 and TRBJ2-3; D remains ambiguous. The V gene lost 10 bases and the J gene lost 4 bases, with 18 bases spanning the gap. Germline values: CDR1 SNHLY, CDR2 FYNNEI. The CDR3 has 14 amino acids.

This clonotype was detected a few times. The chain carries TRBV13 and TRBJ2-7; TRBD1 matches 7 bases. V lost 5 bases and J lost 0; bases outside the gene matches: 7. The CDR3 consists of 15 residues. Germline CDR1 reads PRHDT; CDR2 reads FYEKMQ (reference sequence). The CDR3 loop reads CASSTQGVSSYEQYF. The CDR3 coding sequence is TGTGCCAGCAGCACGCAGGGGGTAAGCTCCTACGAGCAGTACTTC.

V and J are TRBV24-1 and TRBJ2-5; no firm D call. Per the germline V gene, CDR1 is KGHDR and CDR2 is SFDVKD. Trimming removed 1 base from V and 2 bases from J, with 4 bases in between. The CDR3 loop spans 13 amino acids. CDR3 in amino acids: CATSDFGQETQYF. DNA of the CDR3: TGTGCCACCAGTGATTTCGGTCAAGAGACCCAGTACTTC.